The 8 T cell receptor beta chains presented below share a single source sample, sequenced in a study of blood T cell repertoires in COVID-19. Generated by immunoSEQ multiplex PCR, the TCRdb table keeps only in-frame clones and is missing some. This table holds fewer than 130,000 clones, approximately 70% found once. Sequences were obtained from peripheral blood. The receptors originated from a man aged 80 or over with acute or convalescent COVID-19.

Details on this clone: A read error may explain this, as a much larger clone is one base away. The chain is built from TRBV5-6 and TRBJ2-5; 11 nucleotides align to TRBD1. Losses at the gene ends were 3 bases for V and 2 bases for J; bases not matched to a gene: 3. Per the germline V gene, CDR1 is SGHDT and CDR2 is YYEEEE. This CDR3 region has 15 residues. CDR3 coding DNA: TGTGCCAGCAGCTCCCGGGACAGGGGGCAAGAGACCCAGTACTTC. Protein: CASSSRDRGQETQYF.

The chain is built from TRBV5-4 and TRBJ2-2; tentative D call: TRBD2 (6 bases). The CDR3 runs to 13 residues. Germline CDR1 is SGHNT and CDR2 is YYREEE (reference sequence). Trimming pared 5 bases from V and 5 bases from J, leaving 10 bases between. The CDR3 region has the DNA TGTGCCAGCAGTCCAGGGAGGACCGGGGAGCTGTTTTTT. Protein sequence: CASSPGRTGELFF.

V usage is TRBV2 and J usage is TRBJ2-3; D might be TRBD2 (6 bases). Trimming removed 8 bases at V and 1 base at J, with 16 bases between. The length of the CDR3 is 15 residues. Germline assignment: CDR1 SNHLY and CDR2 FYNNEI. The CDR3 region is CASRFGASGTDTQYF. Written as DNA, the CDR3 is TGTGCCAGCCGATTCGGTGCTAGCGGCACAGATACGCAGTATTTT.

The chain joins TRBV4-1 to TRBJ2-2; 8 bases are shared with TRBD2. This CDR3 region has 15 residues. The germline CDR1 and CDR2 sequences are MGHRA and YSYEKL. V was clipped by 0 bases and J by 7 bases; unmatched bases: 4. This CDR3 is CASSQEAGTSGELFF. CDR3 DNA: TGCGCCAGCAGCCAAGAAGCGGGGACTAGCGGGGAGCTGTTTTTT.

V usage is TRBV29-1 and J usage is TRBJ1-2; D remains ambiguous. The CDR3 spans 15 residues. The V gene lost 1 base and the J gene lost 8 bases, with 20 bases spanning the gap. Germline CDR1 SQVTM, CDR2 ANQGSEA. The CDR3 reads CSVEGSDNQFRGYTF. Written as DNA, the CDR3 is TGCAGCGTTGAAGGGTCCGACAACCAGTTCAGGGGCTACACCTTC.

CDR3 region: CAISAASSDTQYF. The CDR3 DNA reads as TGTGCCATCAGTGCGGCTAGTTCAGATACGCAGTATTTT. This chain links TRBV10-3 with TRBJ2-3; no clear D. V was clipped by 4 bases and J by 4 bases, with 9 bases between them. This CDR3 contains 13 residues. Per the germline V gene, CDR1 is ENHRY and CDR2 is SYGVKD.

The chain links TRBV6-6 to TRBJ1-1, with 8 bases identical to TRBD1. The CDR3 is 16 amino acids. V lost 2 bases to trimming and J lost 4 bases; unmatched junction nucleotides: 9. Germline V gene sequence: CDR1 MNHNY, CDR2 SVGAGI (reference sequence). The CDR3 DNA reads TGTGCCAGCAGTTACCCAGGGGGCGAAGGGAGCACTGAAGCTTTCTTT. It encodes CASSYPGGEGSTEAFF.

The chain is built from TRBV24-1 and TRBJ2-4; maybe TRBD2 (6 bases). Germline values: CDR1 KGHDR, CDR2 SFDVKD. V was clipped by 4 bases and J by 8 bases, with 14 bases between them. This CDR3 is built from 14 residues. The CDR3 loop reads CATSDPGGADIQYF. The DNA of the CDR3 is TGTGCCACCAGTGACCCCGGAGGGGCGGACATTCAGTACTTC.